The next 22 T cell receptor beta chains were all read from a single sample in a study of CD8 T cells in ankylosing spondylitis. TCRdb used MiXCR to reprocess the 5' RACE reads, holding one entry per CDR3 protein. The table lists about 360,000 distinct CDR3 sequences, 20% to 25% of them singletons. The sequencing input was blood, either unsorted or a sorted T cell fraction (not recorded which). Receptors originate from a male donor with ankylosing spondylitis or in good health (not recorded which).

Turning to this clonotype: Sequence at one end of the junction differs from germline and may be a read error. This chain connects TRBV28 to TRBJ2-4; maybe TRBD1 (6 bases). The CDR3 extends over 13 amino acids. Germline CDR1 MDHEN, CDR2 SYDVKM. This chain's CDR3 is CASSSTYRDPLNF. The CDR3 DNA follows: TGTGCCAGCTCTAGTACATACAGGGACCCACTAAACTTC.

This clonotype has more than one count but fewer than ten. This chain connects TRBV7-9 to TRBJ2-5, with D unresolved. CDR3 length: 13 residues. With 5 bases removed from V and 4 bases from J, the gap between germline ends came to 11 bases. In germline, CDR1 is SEHNR, CDR2 FQNEAQ (reference sequence). The CDR3 here is CASSARVGETQYF. As DNA, the CDR3 is TGTGCCAGCAGCGCTAGGGTAGGAGAGACCCAGTACTTC.

CDR3 in amino acids: CSALDRDSSYEQYF. CDR3 sequence (DNA): TGCAGTGCTCTGGACAGGGACAGCTCCTACGAGCAGTACTTC. The chain recombines TRBV20-1 with TRBJ2-7; 8 nucleotides align to TRBD1. This CDR3 is 14 amino acids long. Trimming at V came to 5 bases and at J to 0 bases, leaving 6 bases not matched to a gene. Per the germline V gene, CDR1 is DFQATT and CDR2 is SNEGSKA (reference sequence).

This clonotype was found a few times. V and J are TRBV28 and TRBJ2-5; the D gene is possibly TRBD1 (6 bases). Trimming removed 6 bases at V and 2 bases at J, with 7 bases between. CDR1 and CDR2 from the germline V gene are MDHEN and SYDVKM. CDR3 length equals 12 residues. CDR3 region: CASSQGQETQYF. CDR3 DNA: TGTGCCAGCAGCCAGGGGCAAGAGACCCAGTACTTC. Looking up the rest from reference TRBV28 and TRBJ2-5 gives the full variable domain: DVKVTQSSRYLVKRTGEKVFLECVQDMDHENMFWYRQDPGLGLRLIYFSYDVKMKEKGDIPEGYSVSREKKERFSLILESASTNQTSMYLCASSQGQETQYFGPGTRLLVL.

The gene calls are TRBV28 and TRBJ2-2, with D uncertain. The V end was cut by 3 bases, the J end by 8 bases, with 10 bases between. Germline CDR1 reads MDHEN; CDR2 reads SYDVKM. This CDR3 is 13 amino acids long. CDR3 residues: CASSFSSLGELFF. The CDR3 nucleotides read TGTGCCAGCAGTTTTTCCTCACTTGGGGAGCTGTTTTTT.

This clonotype was found a few times. This chain connects TRBV13 to TRBJ2-7; D may be TRBD1 (7 bases). CDR3 length equals 14 residues. V lost 5 bases to trimming and J lost 4 bases, with 15 bases between them. Germline lookup yields CDR1 PRHDT and CDR2 FYEKMQ (reference sequence). CDR3 sequence reads: CASSQEGAEYEQYF. The CDR3 region has the DNA TGTGCCAGCAGCCAGGAGGGGGCGGAATACGAGCAGTACTTC.

This clonotype occurred a few times. This chain uses TRBV15 with TRBJ1-2; 9 nucleotides match TRBD1. Germline values: CDR1 LNHNV, CDR2 YYDKDF (reference sequence). The CDR3 is 15 amino acids. Trimming cost V 4 bases and J 8 bases; bases outside gene matches: 11. CDR3 coding DNA: TGTGCCACCAGCATGAGGACAGGGGAGTCCTTGGGCTACACCTTC. Protein sequence: CATSMRTGESLGYTF. Supplemented by reference TRBV15 and TRBJ1-2, the full variable domain reads DAMVIQNPRYQVTQFGKPVTLSCSQTLNHNVMYWYQQKSSQAPKLLFHYYDKDFNNEADTPDNFQSRRPNTSFCFLDIRSPGLGDTAMYLCATSMRTGESLGYTFGSGTRLTVV.

This clonotype came up a few times. The V gene is TRBV5-6, the J gene TRBJ2-7; D may be TRBD2 (5 bases). Per the germline V gene, CDR1 is SGHDT and CDR2 is YYEEEE. This CDR3 region has 14 residues. Trimming removed 5 bases from V and 4 bases from J, with 16 bases in between. The CDR3 DNA sequence: TGTGCCAGCAGACTTCTCCGGGAAGGTTACGAGCAGTACTTC. Translating it yields CASRLLREGYEQYF. The entire variable domain, with the rest obtained from reference TRBV5-6 and TRBJ2-7, is as follows: DAGVTQSPTHLIKTRGQQVTLRCSPKSGHDTVSWYQQALGQGPQFIFQYYEEEERQRGNFPDRFSGHQFPNYSSELNVNALLLGDSALYLCASRLLREGYEQYFGPGTRLTVT.

The chain joins TRBV12-3 or TRBV12-4 to TRBJ2-3; a possible D gene is TRBD2 (6 bases). The CDR3 has 12 amino acids. V lost 5 bases, J lost 5 bases, and 8 bases lay in between. As DNA, the CDR3 is TGTGCCAGCAGTGTGGGAGGAGATACGCAGTATTTT. Encoded protein: CASSVGGDTQYF.

This clonotype was seen more than once but under ten times. The chain has TRBV4-1 and TRBJ2-5; either TRBD1 or TRBD2 may supply D (5 bases each). V dropped 0 bases and J dropped 5 bases, with 10 bases sitting between them. Germline CDR1 reads MGHRA; CDR2 reads YSYEKL. The length of the CDR3 is 14 residues. CDR3 sequence: CASSQDRERETQYF. DNA for the CDR3: TGCGCCAGCAGCCAAGACAGGGAGCGGGAGACCCAGTACTTC.

The chain has TRBV27 and TRBJ2-7, with TRBD2 matching over 8 bases. The CDR3 runs to 14 residues. V dropped 5 bases and J dropped 4; count of bases not matched to a gene: 7. Germline V lookup: CDR1 MNHEY, CDR2 SMNVEV (reference sequence). The CDR3 nucleotides are TGTGCCAGCAGTATTAGCGGGGTTCGATACGAGCAGTACTTC. It translates to CASSISGVRYEQYF.

The chain is built from TRBV6-5 and TRBJ2-5; maybe TRBD2 (7 bases). This CDR3 comprises 16 residues. The ends were cut back, 0 bases at V and 5 bases at J, with 16 bases in the middle. The germline gives CDR1 MNHEY, CDR2 SVGAGI. The chain's CDR3 is CASSYSELAGAETQYF. CDR3 bases: TGTGCCAGCAGTTACTCGGAACTGGCGGGGGCCGAGACCCAGTACTTC.

This clonotype was recorded many times. The chain couples TRBV5-1 to TRBJ2-5; 8 nucleotides align to TRBD2. The J segment lost 4 bases and the V segment lost 2 bases, leaving 1 base of the junction unmatched. The CDR3 loop spans 13 amino acids. Germline CDR1 and CDR2: SGHRS and YFSETQ. The CDR3 DNA reads as TGCGCCAGCAGCTTCGGGGGGGCAGAGACCCAGTACTTC. Amino acids: CASSFGGAETQYF. Supplemented by reference TRBV5-1 and TRBJ2-5, the full variable domain reads KAGVTQTPRYLIKTRGQQVTLSCSPISGHRSVSWYQQTPGQGLQFLFEYFSETQRNKGNFPGRFSGRQFSNSRSEMNVSTLELGDSALYLCASSFGGAETQYFGPGTRLLVL.

The chain has TRBV7-2 and TRBJ2-3; no reliable D call. Germline CDR1 and CDR2: SGHTA and FQGNSA. Between the trimmed V and J ends, which lost 2 bases and 3 bases, there was a span of 12 bases. The CDR3 consists of 15 residues. The CDR3 region is CASSLLEALTDTQYF. CDR3 nucleotides: TGTGCCAGCAGCTTACTCGAGGCCTTAACAGATACGCAGTATTTT.

This clonotype was seen only a few times. The chain has TRBV4-1 and TRBJ2-3, with 7 bases that match TRBD2. Looked up from germline, CDR1 is MGHRA and CDR2 is YSYEKL. The CDR3 runs to 15 residues. J lost 1 base, V lost 2 bases, and 3 bases had no gene match. CDR3 bases: TGCGCCAGCAGCCAAATCAGCGGGGGCACAGATACGCAGTATTTT. It yields the protein CASSQISGGTDTQYF.

The gene calls are TRBV7-2 and TRBJ2-5; D uncertain. V dropped 0 bases and J dropped 4 bases, with 12 bases sitting between them. Per the germline V gene, CDR1 is SGHTA and CDR2 is FQGNSA. The CDR3 consists of 15 residues. The CDR3: CASSLAGTSAETQYF. CDR3 in DNA: TGTGCCAGCAGCTTAGCCGGAACCAGCGCAGAGACCCAGTACTTC.

The J gene is TRBJ2-1, the V gene TRBV7-8, with TRBD2 matching over 7 bases. Germline CDR1 and CDR2: SGHVS and FQNEAQ. V trimming: 1 base; J trimming: 3 bases; junction bases outside the gene matches: 6. The CDR3 loop spans 16 amino acids. This CDR3 is CASSLDLGTNYNEQFF. As DNA, the CDR3 is TGTGCCAGCAGCTTAGATTTGGGGACTAACTACAATGAGCAGTTCTTC.

The sample holds a few counts of this clonotype. This rearrangement joins TRBV7-8 to TRBJ2-2, with TRBD2 matching over 14 bases. J lost 5 bases, V lost 5 bases, and 7 bases had no gene match. There are 17 residues in the CDR3. Germline CDR1 reads SGHVS; CDR2 reads FQNEAQ. Written as DNA, the CDR3 is TGTGCCAGCAGCCCCCACGGACTAGCGGGGGGAACCGGGGAGCTGTTTTTT. Translated: CASSPHGLAGGTGELFF.

The gene calls are TRBV9 and TRBJ2-5; perhaps D is TRBD1 or TRBD2 (5 bases each). CDR3 length: 15 residues. V was pared by 0 bases and J by 5 bases, with 14 bases between. CDR1 and CDR2 from the germline V gene are SGDLS and YYNGEE. The CDR3 reads CASSVGGRGGETQYF. The CDR3 region has the DNA TGTGCCAGCAGCGTAGGGGGACGGGGCGGGGAGACCCAGTACTTC.

This clonotype occurred a few times. The chain recombines TRBV20-1 with TRBJ2-2, with D perhaps matching TRBD2 (5 bases). CDR3 size: 16 residues. Germline V lookup: CDR1 DFQATT, CDR2 SNEGSKA (reference sequence). The germline V and J ends were trimmed by 0 bases and 5 bases, with 16 bases remaining between them. The chain's CDR3 is CSARDRGRLLTGELFF. The CDR3 DNA sequence: TGCAGTGCTAGAGATCGGGGAAGACTCTTGACCGGGGAGCTGTTTTTT.

The V and J genes are TRBV4-1 and TRBJ2-7; D unclear. This CDR3 is built from 12 residues. Trimming took off 3 bases at V and 6 bases at J, with 9 bases between the two ends. Germline V gives CDR1 MGHRA, CDR2 YSYEKL. The CDR3: CASSQTGAEQYF. Here the CDR3 DNA reads TGCGCCAGCAGCCAGACGGGCGCCGAGCAGTACTTC.

This clonotype occurred a few times. The J gene is TRBJ1-1, the V gene TRBV7-9, with 7 bases lining up with TRBD1. V shed 5 bases and J 4 bases; nucleotides not matched to a gene: 10. This CDR3 has 15 residues. Per the germline V gene, CDR1 is SEHNR and CDR2 is FQNEAQ (reference sequence). The CDR3 protein is CASSRQGSLTTEAFF. In DNA form, the CDR3 reads TGTGCCAGCAGCCGACAGGGAAGTTTGACCACTGAAGCTTTCTTT.